What follows are 4 T cell receptor beta chains derived from one specimen sequenced in a study of OX40 agonist ivuxolimab in advanced cancers. Using immunoSEQ multiplex PCR, the repertoire was profiled, and TCRdb retains in-frame clones only, with some absent. The sample has over 60,000 clones, less than 85% seen once. The sequencing used CD4+ or CD8+ T cells sorted from blood, collected in a trial of the OX40 agonist ivuxolimab. These receptor sequences come from an adult with an advanced solid tumor such as melanoma, head and neck, liver or kidney cancer.

The V and J genes are TRBV28 and TRBJ2-5, with D perhaps matching TRBD1 (5 bases). V lost 6 bases and J 5 bases, leaving 16 bases between the germline ends. This CDR3 has 14 amino acids. Germline CDR1 MDHEN, CDR2 SYDVKM. CDR3 nucleotides: TGTGCCAGCAGCCCTACGGTGGGGCGGGAGACCCAGTACTTC. The encoded protein is CASSPTVGRETQYF.

The chain is built from TRBV19 and TRBJ1-5, with a tentative D call TRBD1 (5 bases). The germline V and J ends were trimmed by 1 base and 2 bases, with 15 bases remaining between them. This CDR3 is built from 17 residues. Germline CDR1 LNHDA, CDR2 SQIVND (reference sequence). This CDR3 reads CASSIAQGRRGNQPQHF. The DNA of the CDR3 is TGTGCCAGTAGTATAGCCCAGGGAAGAAGGGGCAATCAGCCCCAGCATTTT.

This clone was picked up one time. The CDR3 DNA is TGTGCCAGCAGCCTACAGGGTGGAGAGACCCAGTACTTC. This codes for CASSLQGGETQYF. J is TRBJ2-5 and V is TRBV11-3; TRBD1 is a possible D gene (6 bases). Germline loops: CDR1 SGHNT, CDR2 YENEEA. This CDR3 has 13 residues. Deletions cut 5 bases from V and 4 bases from J, with 11 bases between.

The chain combines TRBV27 with TRBJ1-1; D gene uncertain. Germline V gives CDR1 MNHEY, CDR2 SMNVEV (reference sequence). The CDR3 loop spans 14 amino acids. Trimming removed 2 bases at V and 1 base at J, with 8 bases between. The chain's CDR3 is CASSLRVENTEAFF. Written as DNA, the CDR3 is TGTGCCAGCAGTTTAAGGGTGGAGAACACTGAAGCTTTCTTT.